Listed below are T cell receptor beta chains from one sample, sequenced in a study of shared clonotypes between healthy human individuals. Profiling relied on immunoSEQ multiplex PCR, and the TCRdb table lists in-frame clones only, not all of them. The sample lists about 2.4 million clones; 93% were seen once. The material sequenced was naive CD4+ T cells from PBMCs. The receptors shown here come from a man between 18 and 35 years old in good health. Some clones in this sample may be carry-over from other donors' samples. The CDR3 runs from the conserved cysteine through the conserved F or W. The D gene is left open where the match is weak. The size field is filled for only some rows; it gives once, few, many or a size class.

DNA: TGTGCCAGCAGCTTTAGCACAGATACGCAGTATTTT
CDR3: CASSFSTDTQYF
D: -
size: -
V: TRBV9
J: TRBJ2-3

DNA: TGTGCCAGCAGTTCCGGCAGGGGGCATTTGGGTCAGCCCCAGCATTTT
CDR3: CASSSGRGHLGQPQHF
D: TRBD1
size: -
V: TRBV27
J: TRBJ1-5

DNA: TGTGCCAGCTCACCCGACAGGGGGAACACTGAAGCTTTCTTT
CDR3: CASSPDRGNTEAFF
D: TRBD1
size: -
V: TRBV18
J: TRBJ1-1

DNA: TGTGCCAGCAGCTTTACCCAGGGGGGAGACCAAGAGACCCAGTACTTC
CDR3: CASSFTQGGDQETQYF
D: -
size: -
V: TRBV7-2
J: TRBJ2-5

DNA: TGTGCCAGCAGCTTGCCGGGGAATGGCTACACCTTC
CDR3: CASSLPGNGYTF
D: -
size: -
V: TRBV11-2
J: TRBJ1-2

DNA: TGTGCCAGCACCTGGGGGGTTTCGAGAACTGAAGCTTTCTTT
CDR3: CASTWGVSRTEAFF
D: -
size: -
V: TRBV28
J: TRBJ1-1

DNA: TGCGCCAGCAGCCCTCCCCGGACAGCGAACACCGGGGAGCTGTTTTTT
CDR3: CASSPPRTANTGELFF
D: -
size: -
V: TRBV5-1
J: TRBJ2-2

DNA: TGTGCCACCAGCAGAGATCGAGAGACCCAGTACTTC
CDR3: CATSRDRETQYF
D: -
size: -
V: TRBV15
J: TRBJ2-5

DNA: TGTGCCAGCAGCGCACGGACGGAAGGGGCCACCGGGGAGCTGTTTTTT
CDR3: CASSARTEGATGELFF
D: -
size: -
V: TRBV5-4
J: TRBJ2-2

DNA: TGTGCCAGCATCTCGGGACAGTTGAACACTGAAGCTTTCTTT
CDR3: CASISGQLNTEAFF
D: TRBD1
size: -
V: TRBV7-9
J: TRBJ1-1

DNA: TGCAGCGTTGGCCCAGGGACAGGCAACTACGAGCAGTACTTC
CDR3: CSVGPGTGNYEQYF
D: TRBD1
size: once
V: TRBV29-1
J: TRBJ2-7

DNA: TGTGCCATCAGTCCGGGACCCAACAATGAGCAGTTCTTC
CDR3: CAISPGPNNEQFF
D: -
size: -
V: TRBV10-3
J: TRBJ2-1

DNA: TGTGCCAGCTCCAGAGGGGGGACACCTGGAAACACCATATATTTT
CDR3: CASSRGGTPGNTIYF
D: -
size: -
V: TRBV18
J: TRBJ1-3

DNA: TGCGCCAGCAGGGAAGACTCGGCTAATGAAAAACTGTTTTTT
CDR3: CASREDSANEKLFF
D: -
size: -
V: TRBV5-1
J: TRBJ1-4

DNA: TGTGCCCGGGAGCAGGGGGAGACCCAGTACTTC
CDR3: CAREQGETQYF
D: -
size: -
V: TRBV7-9
J: TRBJ2-5

DNA: TGCAGCGTTGTGCGGAATGAAAAACTGTTTTTT
CDR3: CSVVRNEKLFF
D: -
size: -
V: TRBV29-1
J: TRBJ1-4

DNA: TGTGCCAGCGATACGGGGGCTAAAGAGACCCAGTACTTC
CDR3: CASDTGAKETQYF
D: -
size: -
V: TRBV6-1
J: TRBJ2-5

DNA: TGCAGCGTTGAAGAGGGGAGAGGGAGTTCCTACAATGAGCAGTTCTTC
CDR3: CSVEEGRGSSYNEQFF
D: -
size: -
V: TRBV29-1
J: TRBJ2-1

DNA: TGTGCCATCAGACAGCCCTACTTCCCTGGGAAAGAGCAGTACTTC
CDR3: CAIRQPYFPGKEQYF
D: -
size: -
V: TRBV14
J: TRBJ2-7

DNA: TGTGCCAGCAGCTTGGGGATAACGGGCAATCAGCCCCAGCATTTT
CDR3: CASSLGITGNQPQHF
D: -
size: -
V: TRBV5-4
J: TRBJ1-5

DNA: TGTGCCAGCAGCCTTGCACCCAGCGGGGGGCAAGAGACCCAGTACTTC
CDR3: CASSLAPSGGQETQYF
D: TRBD2
size: -
V: TRBV4-2
J: TRBJ2-5

DNA: TGTGCCAGCAGCACCTCGGGACTCAACAATGAGCAGTTCTTC
CDR3: CASSTSGLNNEQFF
D: -
size: -
V: TRBV7-3
J: TRBJ2-1

DNA: TGTGCCAGCAGCTCGACTAGCGGGATAGGAACCGGGGAGCTGTTTTTT
CDR3: CASSSTSGIGTGELFF
D: TRBD2
size: -
V: TRBV5-6
J: TRBJ2-2

DNA: TGTGCCAGCAGCGGTTTATTACGGGGTGGCTACACCTTC
CDR3: CASSGLLRGGYTF
D: -
size: -
V: TRBV9
J: TRBJ1-2

DNA: TGTGCCAGCAGTTCCGGACTAGCGGGGGCCTCCTACGAGCAGTACTTC
CDR3: CASSSGLAGASYEQYF
D: TRBD2
size: -
V: TRBV5-4
J: TRBJ2-7

DNA: TGTGCCAGTAGTATAGCTCCAGGCCTCAATCAGCCCCAGCATTTT
CDR3: CASSIAPGLNQPQHF
D: -
size: -
V: TRBV19
J: TRBJ1-5

DNA: TGTGCCTGGAGTGTACCACTTGAGGTATGGACTGAAGCTTTCTTT
CDR3: CAWSVPLEVWTEAFF
D: -
size: -
V: TRBV30
J: TRBJ1-1

DNA: TGTGCCATCAGTGAGTCCCGACTAGCGGCCCACGAGCAGTACTTC
CDR3: CAISESRLAAHEQYF
D: TRBD2
size: once
V: TRBV10-3
J: TRBJ2-7

DNA: TGTGCCAGCACCGAGCGGGGGGTGAACACTGAAGCTTTCTTT
CDR3: CASTERGVNTEAFF
D: -
size: -
V: TRBV21-1
J: TRBJ1-1

DNA: TGTGCCAGTAGTGTGGCTAGCGGGAGTAGCGGCGGGGAGCTGTTTTTT
CDR3: CASSVASGSSGGELFF
D: TRBD2
size: -
V: TRBV19
J: TRBJ2-2

DNA: TGTGCCTGGCGAGGGGGCCTTTCCTACGAGCAGTACTTC
CDR3: CAWRGGLSYEQYF
D: TRBD1
size: -
V: TRBV30
J: TRBJ2-7

DNA: TGTGCCAGCAGCCCCGGGACAGGGTTAAGCTATGGCTACACCTTC
CDR3: CASSPGTGLSYGYTF
D: TRBD1
size: -
V: TRBV28
J: TRBJ1-2

DNA: TGTGCCAGCAGCCGTCATTCCACTGAAGCTTTCTTT
CDR3: CASSRHSTEAFF
D: -
size: few
V: TRBV7-9
J: TRBJ1-1

DNA: TGTGCCACCAGCAGAGGTCTAGCGGGGCCTTACAATGAGCAGTTCTTC
CDR3: CATSRGLAGPYNEQFF
D: TRBD2
size: -
V: TRBV15
J: TRBJ2-1

DNA: TGTGCCAGCTCCCAAAGCTTGGGATCAGATACGCAGTATTTT
CDR3: CASSQSLGSDTQYF
D: -
size: -
V: TRBV14
J: TRBJ2-3

DNA: TGTGCCTGGAGTCAGGGCTTTCAGCCCCAGCATTTT
CDR3: CAWSQGFQPQHF
D: -
size: -
V: TRBV30
J: TRBJ1-5

DNA: TGCGCCAGCAGCTTGACAGGACAAGGGAACACTGAAGCTTTCTTT
CDR3: CASSLTGQGNTEAFF
D: -
size: -
V: TRBV5-1
J: TRBJ1-1

DNA: TGTGCCAGCAGCCCGGGACAGAACACAGATACGCAGTATTTT
CDR3: CASSPGQNTDTQYF
D: TRBD1
size: -
V: TRBV7-9
J: TRBJ2-3

DNA: TGTGCCAGCAGTTCCGCTCAAAATGGGGATGAAAAACTGTTTTTT
CDR3: CASSSAQNGDEKLFF
D: -
size: -
V: TRBV6-6
J: TRBJ1-4

DNA: TGTGCCAGCAGCTTAGATCCGGGAGGGCCAAAAAATGAGCAGTTCTTC
CDR3: CASSLDPGGPKNEQFF
D: TRBD2
size: -
V: TRBV11-2
J: TRBJ2-1

DNA: TGTGCCAGCATCGGCGGGGGCGGAGAGACCCAGTACTTC
CDR3: CASIGGGGETQYF
D: -
size: -
V: TRBV2
J: TRBJ2-5

DNA: TGTGCCAGCAGCTGGAAGACAGGGGTGAACACTGAAGCTTTCTTT
CDR3: CASSWKTGVNTEAFF
D: TRBD1
size: -
V: TRBV7-2
J: TRBJ1-1

DNA: TGTGCCATCAGTGAGTTAGACGGGCAGAACACTGAAGCTTTCTTT
CDR3: CAISELDGQNTEAFF
D: -
size: -
V: TRBV10-3
J: TRBJ1-1

DNA: TGTGCCATCAGTTCCCCTGGTGGGCGAGGGAGAGCCTACGAGCAGTACTTC
CDR3: CAISSPGGRGRAYEQYF
D: -
size: -
V: TRBV10-3
J: TRBJ2-7

DNA: TGTGCCAGCAGCCGCAGCGAGAACACCGGGGAGCTGTTTTTT
CDR3: CASSRSENTGELFF
D: -
size: -
V: TRBV6-6
J: TRBJ2-2

DNA: TGCGCCAGCAGCTCCGTTCGGGGTTGGGAGACCCAGTACTTC
CDR3: CASSSVRGWETQYF
D: -
size: -
V: TRBV5-1
J: TRBJ2-5

DNA: TGCGCCAGCAGCGGGAACAGGGGGAGGCACACTGAAGCTTTCTTT
CDR3: CASSGNRGRHTEAFF
D: TRBD1
size: -
V: TRBV5-1
J: TRBJ1-1

DNA: TGTGCCACCAGCCGGTCAACGGCCCGAAGCACAGATACGCAGTATTTT
CDR3: CATSRSTARSTDTQYF
D: -
size: -
V: TRBV15
J: TRBJ2-3

DNA: TGTGCCAGCAGCCCATCCAGGGGCTTCAATCAGCCCCAGCATTTT
CDR3: CASSPSRGFNQPQHF
D: -
size: -
V: TRBV7-7
J: TRBJ1-5

DNA: TGTGCCAGCAGTTCGCAGGGCGGTATAACCGGGGAGCTGTTTTTT
CDR3: CASSSQGGITGELFF
D: -
size: -
V: TRBV28
J: TRBJ2-2

DNA: TGTGCCAGCAGGAACCTACTAGGCGAGACCCAGTACTTC
CDR3: CASRNLLGETQYF
D: -
size: -
V: TRBV2
J: TRBJ2-5

DNA: TGTGCCATCAGTGAGAGGACAGGAGGTGACACTGAAGCTTTCTTT
CDR3: CAISERTGGDTEAFF
D: TRBD1
size: -
V: TRBV10-3
J: TRBJ1-1

DNA: TGTGCCAGCAGTCCAGGGTTAAGCAATCAGCCCCAGCATTTT
CDR3: CASSPGLSNQPQHF
D: -
size: -
V: TRBV28
J: TRBJ1-5